The clone carrying this TCR beta chain came up many times. What it binds is unknown. This record comes from a study of T-cell reconstitution after alpha-beta-depleted transplantation in children. Findings and caveats of the study: It was reported that alpha-beta T cells came from several hundred expanded graft clones (about two months after transplant).

The library targeted TCRbeta and was prepared with unique molecular identifiers. TCRdb reprocessed the PCR reads via MiXCR and lists one record per CDR3 protein. The sample yields over 200,000 distinct CDR3 sequences, 8.4% seen once. Trimming stripped 3 bases from V and 10 bases from J, with 14 bases between. The V gene's germline CDR1 is SGHRS and CDR2 YFSETQ. The CDR3 length is 13 residues. The TCR comes from a male patient aged 2-10 years who had a stem cell transplant for acute myeloid leukemia, so the T cells may come from the graft donor. Sample: PBMCs, mostly from graft donor cells, taken 360 days after TCRalphabeta/CD19-depleted stem cell transplant. This chain uses TRBV5-1 with TRBJ2-1; D gene uncertain. The CDR3 sequence: CASSSSADGEQFF. CDR3 DNA: TGCGCCAGCAGCTCCTCGGCGGACGGGGAGCAGTTCTTC.